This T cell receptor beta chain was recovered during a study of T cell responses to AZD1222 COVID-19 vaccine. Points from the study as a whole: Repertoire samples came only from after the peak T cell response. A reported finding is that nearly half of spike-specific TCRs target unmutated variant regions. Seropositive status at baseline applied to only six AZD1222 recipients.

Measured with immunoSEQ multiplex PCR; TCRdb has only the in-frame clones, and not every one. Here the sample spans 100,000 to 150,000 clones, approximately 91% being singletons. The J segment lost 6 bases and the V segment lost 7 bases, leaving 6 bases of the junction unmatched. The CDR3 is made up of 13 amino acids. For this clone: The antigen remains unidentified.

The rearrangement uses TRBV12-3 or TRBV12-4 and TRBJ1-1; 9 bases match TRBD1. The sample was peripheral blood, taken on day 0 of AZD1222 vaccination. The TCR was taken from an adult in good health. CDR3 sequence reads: CASTSWDRAEAFF. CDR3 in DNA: TGTGCCAGCACCTCGTGGGACAGGGCTGAAGCTTTCTTT.